This T cell receptor beta chain was found in a study of T cell responses to AZD1222 COVID-19 vaccine. Whole-study results and caveats: Clonal diversity was possibly underestimated; the donors were predominantly white British and more often female. An increase in Spike-specific TCR breadth and depth was observed after two AZD1222 doses. Within unmutated variant regions lay the reported targets of nearly half of spike-specific TCRs. At baseline, seropositivity was found in only five or six AZD1222 recipients.

V was clipped by 3 bases and J by 6 bases; unmatched bases: 5. This CDR3 contains 14 residues. CDR1 is SEHNR, CDR2 FQNEAQ, per germline (reference sequence). Repertoires were generated with immunoSEQ multiplex PCR, while TCRdb's copy carries only in-frame clones and drops some. The table includes about 150,000 clones, just over 90% detected once. As concerns this clone: Antigen unknown.

The source material was peripheral blood, sampled 28 days after the second AZD1222 dose. This TCR was sampled from an adult who received the AZD1222 COVID-19 vaccine. This chain uses TRBV7-9 with TRBJ1-1, with 9 bases that match TRBD1. The CDR3 nucleotides are TGTGCCAGCAGCTTGGGGACAGGGCGGTCTGAAGCTTTCTTT. Its translation is CASSLGTGRSEAFF.